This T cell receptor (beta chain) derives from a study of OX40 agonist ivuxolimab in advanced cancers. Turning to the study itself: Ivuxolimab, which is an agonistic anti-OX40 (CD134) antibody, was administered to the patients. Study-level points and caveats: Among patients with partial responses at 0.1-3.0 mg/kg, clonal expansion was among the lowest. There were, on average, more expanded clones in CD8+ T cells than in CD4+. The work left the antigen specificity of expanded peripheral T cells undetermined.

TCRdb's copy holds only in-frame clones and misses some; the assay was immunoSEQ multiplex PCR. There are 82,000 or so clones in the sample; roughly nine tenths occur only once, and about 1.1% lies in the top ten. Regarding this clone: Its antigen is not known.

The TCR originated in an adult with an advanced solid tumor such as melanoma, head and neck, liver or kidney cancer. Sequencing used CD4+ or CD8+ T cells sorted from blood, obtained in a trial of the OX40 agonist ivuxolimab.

The CDR3 sequence: CASSSWGNNQPQHF. CDR3 DNA: TGTGCCAGCAGTTCGTGGGGGAACAATCAGCCCCAGCATTTT. The rearrangement joins TRBV27 to TRBJ1-5; the D gene is possibly TRBD1 (5 bases). V shed 4 bases and J shed 3 bases, with 10 bases lying between them. The CDR3 totals 14 residues. Germline lookup yields CDR1 MNHEY and CDR2 SMNVEV (reference sequence).